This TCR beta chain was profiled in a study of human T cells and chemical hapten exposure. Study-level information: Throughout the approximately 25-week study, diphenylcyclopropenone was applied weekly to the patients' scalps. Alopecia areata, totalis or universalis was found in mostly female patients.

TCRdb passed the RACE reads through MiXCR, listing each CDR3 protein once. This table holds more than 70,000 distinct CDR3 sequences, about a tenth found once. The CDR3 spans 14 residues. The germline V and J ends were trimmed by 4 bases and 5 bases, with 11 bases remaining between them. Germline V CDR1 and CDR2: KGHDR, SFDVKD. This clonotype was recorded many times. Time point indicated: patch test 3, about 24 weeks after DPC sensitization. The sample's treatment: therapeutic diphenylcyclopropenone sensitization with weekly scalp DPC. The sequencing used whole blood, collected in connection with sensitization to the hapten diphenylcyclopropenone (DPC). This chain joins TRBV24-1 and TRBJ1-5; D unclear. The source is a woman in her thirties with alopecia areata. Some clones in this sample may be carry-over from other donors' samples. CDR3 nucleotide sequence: TGTGCCACCAGTGAGGCCGGGAGCTATCAGCCCCAGCATTTT. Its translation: CATSEAGSYQPQHF.